This T cell receptor (beta chain) originates from a study of PD-1 blockade in classical Hodgkin lymphoma. The wider study: Patients in the cohort were put on intravenous nivolumab, 3 mg/kg every 2 weeks.

Study-wide results and limits: The study reported lower baseline TCR diversity in newly diagnosed patients than in healthy donors.

This table comes from immunoSEQ multiplex PCR, and its TCRdb copy is limited to in-frame clones, with some not included. The sample holds over 10,000 clones, approximately 90% seen once. Points on this clone: What it recognizes is unknown.

Germline CDR1 LNHDA, CDR2 SQIVND (reference sequence). The V end was cut by 8 bases, the J end by 9 bases, with 16 bases between. This CDR3 is built from 13 residues. Brentuximab vedotin exposure varied, and every patient relapsed after autologous stem cell transplantation. Best response was recorded as complete response, partial response or progressive disease. The clonotype originates from a human donor with classical Hodgkin lymphoma. J is TRBJ1-4 and V is TRBV19; maybe TRBD1 (6 bases). The sequencing used peripheral blood mononuclear cells (PBMCs), collected at baseline. The CDR3 coding sequence is TGTGCCAGTGGGACTTTGGACAGACAAAAACTGTTTTTT. This encodes CASGTLDRQKLFF.